This T cell receptor beta chain was identified during a study of CD8+CD57+ T cells in acquired aplastic anemia. Turning to the study itself: Quantities of DNA derived from sorted CD4+ and CD8+ cells averaged about 3.2 ug.

Genomic DNA provided the template from which TCR beta VDJ and CDR3 profiles were obtained. TCRdb reanalysed the reads using MiXCR and keeps one entry per CDR3 protein. The sample lists roughly 200,000 distinct CDR3 sequences, around three fifths occurring once. Germline CDR1 and CDR2: DFQATT and SNEGSKA (reference sequence). This CDR3 region has 17 residues. With 3 bases clipped from V and 1 base from J, the junction kept 12 bases outside the gene matches. This clonotype was recorded many times. Its antigen is as yet unknown. Sequencing involved patients with CD8+CD57+ cell expansion previously shown by flow cytometry. Patients were treatment-naive when blood was sampled. Study results and caveats: Overlapping CD8+ CDR3 repertoires of patients and controls contained approximately 28 shared sequences. In CD8+ cells, Simpson's diversity showed no significant difference between patients and controls.

Input material: sorted CD4+, CD8+, or CD8+CD57+ T cells (not recorded which) from PBMCs. This TCR was sampled from a human donor with aplastic anemia. The V call is TRBV20-1, the J call TRBJ1-1; 9 nucleotides align to TRBD1. CDR3 nucleotides: TGCAGTGCTAGCTCCCCGGGACAGGGAGAAGGGAACACTGAAGCTTTCTTT. This encodes CSASSPGQGEGNTEAFF.